Presented here are 27 T cell receptor beta chains from one specimen sequenced in a study of Ad26.COV2.S vaccination and SARS-CoV-2 variants. Documented treatment: roughly 19 received Ad26.COV2.S at low or high dose, single or two shots; roughly five received placebo; per-sample allocation not given. Specimens were obtained on day 63 following the first vaccine or placebo injection. Clones were sequenced by immunoSEQ multiplex PCR, and TCRdb holds only the in-frame ones, with some missing. The sample holds about 400,000 clones, around nine tenths seen once. The source was peripheral blood, collected in a trial of Ad26.COV2.S vaccine versus placebo. The receptors were sampled from a person between 18 and 65 years old who received the Ad26.COV2.S COVID-19 vaccine or a placebo.

The chain recombines TRBV6-5 with TRBJ1-1; D gene unclear. This CDR3 is built from 16 residues. Trimming left V 0 bases short and J 2 bases short, with 13 bases between. Germline V lookup: CDR1 MNHEY, CDR2 SVGAGI. The CDR3 DNA is TGTGCCAGCAGTTACTCGTCGCGGGGTGTAAACACTGAAGCTTTCTTT. This codes for CASSYSSRGVNTEAFF.

The chain has TRBV4-1 and TRBJ2-2, with 16 bases aligning to TRBD2. Germline V gives CDR1 MGHRA, CDR2 YSYEKL. The J segment lost 2 bases and the V segment lost 8 bases, leaving 11 bases of the junction unmatched. This CDR3 is 19 amino acids long. CDR3 in DNA: TGCGCCAGCGTGGCTACCGGGACTAGCGGGAGGGCCAACACCGGGGAGCTGTTTTTT. It specifies CASVATGTSGRANTGELFF.

This CDR3 is CASSLTGGGTDTQYF. The CDR3 nucleotides are TGTGCCAGCAGCCTGACAGGGGGCGGCACAGATACGCAGTATTTT. The chain recombines TRBV5-4 with TRBJ2-3, with 10 bases fitting TRBD1. V gave up 4 bases and J gave up 1 base; unmatched junction bases: 3. This CDR3 spans 15 amino acids. The germline CDR1 and CDR2 sequences are SGHNT and YYREEE (reference sequence).

The chain joins TRBV6-5 to TRBJ1-5, with no clear D. Germline V gene data show CDR1 as MNHEY and CDR2 as SVGAGI. This CDR3 is 12 amino acids long. The CDR3 DNA sequence: TGTGCTTCACAAAGGGGCAATCAGCCCCAGCATTTT. Amino acid sequence: CASQRGNQPQHF.

This chain uses TRBV10-3 with TRBJ1-5; D unresolved. The CDR3 spans 18 residues. Germline lookup yields CDR1 ENHRY and CDR2 SYGVKD. V shed 2 bases and J shed 1 base, with 18 bases lying between them. The CDR3 is CAISEVWTPQGSNQPQHF. The CDR3 bases are TGTGCCATCAGTGAGGTATGGACTCCCCAAGGGAGCAATCAGCCCCAGCATTTT.

This clone has just a few counts. The CDR3 DNA follows: TGTGCCATCACAGGCTCTGGAAACACCATATATTTT. Amino acids: CAITGSGNTIYF. This rearrangement joins TRBV10-3 to TRBJ1-3; D remains ambiguous. Between the trimmed V and J ends, which lost 7 bases and 0 bases, there was a span of 4 bases. This CDR3 comprises 12 residues. Germline V gene sequence: CDR1 ENHRY, CDR2 SYGVKD.

The chain uses TRBV7-6 and TRBJ1-1; D might be TRBD1 (5 bases). The germline CDR1 and CDR2 sequences are SGHVS and FNYEAQ. The CDR3 is 14 amino acids. V was cut by 4 bases and J by 1 base, with 10 bases left in between. For the CDR3, the DNA is TGTGCCAGCAGCTCAGGGCAGACGAACACTGAAGCTTTCTTT. This translates into CASSSGQTNTEAFF.

The chain has TRBV24-1 and TRBJ2-3; no reliable D call. Germline CDR1 reads KGHDR; CDR2 reads SFDVKD. Trimming shortened V by 3 bases and J by 6 bases, and 18 bases separated the two germline ends. The length of the CDR3 is 16 residues. In DNA form, the CDR3 reads TGTGCCACCAGTGATGCCAGATTTGATTTAGGGGATACGCAGTATTTT. Amino acid sequence: CATSDARFDLGDTQYF.

The gene calls are TRBV6-6 and TRBJ1-5, with 10 bases aligning to TRBD1. V dropped 6 bases and J dropped 4; count of bases not matched to a gene: 3. The CDR3 has 14 residues. Germline CDR1 reads MNHNY; CDR2 reads SVGAGI (reference sequence). Here the CDR3 DNA reads TGTGCCAGCAGCAGGGACAGGGGTAATCAGCCCCAGCATTTT. It is translated as CASSRDRGNQPQHF.

This rearrangement joins TRBV6-5 to TRBJ1-1; no clear D. In germline, CDR1 is MNHEY, CDR2 SVGAGI. Trimming stripped 4 bases from V and 2 bases from J, with 17 bases between. This CDR3 is built from 16 residues. The CDR3 spells CASSFTPARLNTEAFF. CDR3 sequence (DNA): TGTGCCAGCAGTTTTACCCCAGCCAGGTTAAACACTGAAGCTTTCTTT.

V usage is TRBV12-3 or TRBV12-4 and J usage is TRBJ2-7, with D uncertain. This CDR3 contains 13 residues. Trimming cost V 0 bases and J 5 bases, with 8 bases left between them. CDR3 residues: CASSLAGINEQYF. For the CDR3, the DNA is TGTGCCAGCAGTTTAGCAGGGATCAACGAGCAGTACTTC.

Only one count was recorded for this clone. The rearrangement joins TRBV7-3 to TRBJ2-6, with D perhaps TRBD1 (6 bases). Per germline, CDR1 SGHTA and CDR2 FQGTGA. This CDR3 is 14 amino acids long. V was trimmed by 6 bases and J by 2 bases, leaving 8 bases between them. CDR3 nucleotides: TGTGCCAGCAGTGGGGGCGCTGGGGCCAACGTCCTGACTTTC. Translated: CASSGGAGANVLTF.

V and J are TRBV4-3 and TRBJ2-1, with 9 bases fitting TRBD2. The CDR3 is 17 residues long. The germline gives CDR1 LGHNA, CDR2 YSLEER. V lost 2 bases and J lost 4; bases outside the gene matches: 9. In DNA form, the CDR3 reads TGCGCCAGCAGCCAAACCGCCCTAGCGGGGCATTACAATGAGCAGTTCTTC. As protein: CASSQTALAGHYNEQFF.

The V and J genes are TRBV18 and TRBJ1-1; D is unclear. Germline V gene lookup returns CDR1 KGHSH and CDR2 LQKENI. Trimming took 5 bases from V and 2 from J, leaving 9 bases between them. This CDR3 spans 13 amino acids. DNA of the CDR3: TGTGCCAGCTCAGAATCAGCAAACACTGAAGCTTTCTTT. Translating gives CASSESANTEAFF. Looking up the rest from reference TRBV18 and TRBJ1-1 gives the full variable domain: NAGVMQNPRHLVRRRGQEARLRCSPMKGHSHVYWYRQLPEEGLKFMVYLQKENIIDESGMPKERFSAEFPKEGPSILRIQQVVRGDSAAYFCASSESANTEAFFGQGTRLTVV.

V gene TRBV25-1 combines with J gene TRBJ2-1, with D possibly being TRBD1 or TRBD2 (7 bases each). Trimming cost V 7 bases and J 4 bases, with 20 bases left between them. CDR3 length: 16 amino acids. CDR1 and CDR2 (germline): MGHDK, SYGVNS. CDR3 in amino acids: CASTLTSGGGYNEQFF. The CDR3 region has the DNA TGTGCCAGCACCTTGACTTCAGGGGGAGGGTACAATGAGCAGTTCTTC.

The chain joins TRBV5-1 to TRBJ2-6; TRBD1 agrees at 7 bases. Unmatched junction bases numbered 2, after V lost 6 bases and J lost 2 bases. Germline lookup yields CDR1 SGHRS and CDR2 YFSETQ. CDR3 length: 14 residues. The CDR3 spells CASNRGPGANVLTF. CDR3 DNA: TGCGCCAGCAATAGGGGGCCTGGGGCCAACGTCCTGACTTTC.

The chain links TRBV6-1 to TRBJ1-6, with 7 bases matching TRBD1. The CDR3 contains 15 residues. Germline V gene data show CDR1 as MNHNS and CDR2 as SASEGT. V was pared by 3 bases and J by 7 bases, with 6 bases of the junction left unmatched. DNA for the CDR3: TGTGCCAGCAGTGAGGGACAGTCCCCGAATTCACCCCTCCACTTT. Translating gives CASSEGQSPNSPLHF.

CDR3 sequence reads: CASSLETSGRDEQYF. The CDR3 DNA is TGTGCCAGCAGCTTAGAAACTAGCGGGAGAGACGAGCAGTACTTC. The rearrangement uses TRBV7-9 and TRBJ2-7; 11 nucleotides align to TRBD2. V was clipped by 1 base and J by 5 bases; unmatched bases: 4. Germline lookup yields CDR1 SEHNR and CDR2 FQNEAQ (reference sequence). CDR3 size: 15 residues.

V usage is TRBV6-5 and J usage is TRBJ1-5; TRBD1 agrees at 8 bases. This CDR3 has 15 amino acids. Per the germline V gene, CDR1 is MNHEY and CDR2 is SVGAGI. The junction had 7 bases not matched to a gene; V was cut back by 7 bases and J by 2 bases. This CDR3 is CASTKDRAGNQPQHF. CDR3 DNA: TGTGCCAGCACCAAGGACAGGGCGGGCAATCAGCCCCAGCATTTT.

V is TRBV2 and J is TRBJ2-1, with 12 bases that match TRBD2. CDR1 and CDR2 (germline): SNHLY, FYNNEI. The CDR3 is 14 amino acids. Trimming at V came to 1 base and at J to 10 bases, leaving 2 bases not matched to a gene. For the CDR3, the DNA is TGTGCCAGCAGTGAAGGACTAGCGGGAGAGGAGCAGTTCTTC. Translating gives CASSEGLAGEEQFF.

The rearrangement joins TRBV30 to TRBJ1-5; 7 nucleotides match TRBD1. Germline CDR1 is GTSNPN and CDR2 is SVGIG (reference sequence). The V gene end was trimmed by 5 bases and the J gene end by 6 bases; junction bases not matched to a gene: 7. CDR3 length: 13 residues. CDR3 DNA sequence: TGTGCCTGGCAAGGACAGGTCGGTCAGCCCCAGCATTTT. Amino acids: CAWQGQVGQPQHF. Variable domain in full (rest from reference TRBV30 and TRBJ1-5): SQTIHQWPATLVQPVGSPLSLECTVEGTSNPNLYWYRQAAGRGLQLLFYSVGIGQISSEVPQNLSASRPQDRQFILSSKKLLLSDSGFYLCAWQGQVGQPQHFGDGTRLSIL.

This clone has more than one count but fewer than ten. The DNA of the CDR3 is TGTGCCAGCCGTCGGATGGGAGGGGAGACCCAGTACTTC. Translated, it gives CASRRMGGETQYF. This chain links TRBV6-5 with TRBJ2-5; 7 positions agree with TRBD2. The V segment lost 8 bases and the J segment 5 bases; nucleotides outside the gene matches: 8. This CDR3 has 13 residues. CDR1 and CDR2 (germline): MNHEY, SVGAGI.

In DNA, the CDR3 is TGCGCCAGCAGCCAAGATTTCGGAGCGGCGAACACAGATACGCAGTATTTT. As protein: CASSQDFGAANTDTQYF. The V and J genes are TRBV4-3 and TRBJ2-3; a weak D match, TRBD2 (5 bases). The CDR3 extends over 17 amino acids. With 0 bases removed from V and 2 bases from J, the gap between germline ends came to 15 bases. Germline V gene data show CDR1 as LGHNA and CDR2 as YSLEER.

The chain carries TRBV2 and TRBJ2-5; D could derive from TRBD1 or TRBD2 (7 bases each). Germline CDR1 is SNHLY and CDR2 is FYNNEI. This CDR3 has 16 residues. Trimming left V 4 bases short and J 3 bases short, with 18 bases between. The CDR3 is CASSVLNRGGEETQYF. The CDR3 bases are TGTGCCAGCAGTGTTTTGAACAGGGGAGGGGAAGAGACCCAGTACTTC. The entire variable domain, with the rest obtained from reference TRBV2 and TRBJ2-5, is as follows: EPEVTQTPSHQVTQMGQEVILRCVPISNHLYFYWYRQILGQKVEFLVSFYNNEISEKSEIFDDQFSVERPDGSNFTLKIRSTKLEDSAMYFCASSVLNRGGEETQYFGPGTRLLVL.

This sequence joins TRBV9 and TRBJ2-7, with D uncertain. This CDR3 region has 14 residues. The germline V and J ends were trimmed by 4 bases and 2 bases, with 13 bases remaining between them. Germline loops: CDR1 SGDLS, CDR2 YYNGEE. DNA for the CDR3: TGTGCCAGCAGCAACTCTCCCTATACCTACGAGCAGTACTTC. It yields the protein CASSNSPYTYEQYF.

This chain links TRBV3-1 (or the pseudogene TRBV3-2) with TRBJ2-7, with 8 bases aligning to TRBD1. The CDR3 extends over 14 amino acids. The J segment lost 5 bases and the V segment lost 3 bases, leaving 6 bases of the junction unmatched. The V gene's germline CDR1 is LGHDT and CDR2 YNNKEL (reference sequence). CDR3 in DNA: TGTGCCAGCAGCCATGGACAGGGAGTAAACGAGCAGTACTTC. This encodes CASSHGQGVNEQYF.

The J gene is TRBJ2-5, the V gene TRBV5-1; a possible D gene is TRBD2 (5 bases). This CDR3 has 15 amino acids. V was cut by 0 bases and J by 5 bases, with 14 bases left in between. Germline CDR1 SGHRS, CDR2 YFSETQ. CDR3 protein: CASSLGGSPGETQYF. DNA for the CDR3: TGCGCCAGCAGCTTGGGCGGGTCCCCGGGTGAGACCCAGTACTTC.